The 12 T cell receptor beta chains listed next were all sequenced from one sample in a study of a mutant IDH1 vaccine in newly diagnosed glioma. Assay used: immunoSEQ multiplex PCR; TCRdb lists only in-frame clones, some missing. The profile covers about 88,000 clones, with around 80% appearing a single time and roughly 5% taken by the ten largest. The sample's time point: baseline, week 1 (first vaccination visit). Treatment in this sample: pre-vaccination baseline after standard-of-care therapy. Sequenced here: PBMCs, sampled from a glioma patient treated with radiotherapy, temozolomide or both. The receptors were sampled from a middle-aged man with glioma. Some clones in this sample may be carry-over from other donors' samples.

This clone was seen only a few times. The chain recombines TRBV18 with TRBJ2-5, with D possibly matching TRBD1 (5 bases). Germline assignment: CDR1 KGHSH and CDR2 LQKENI. The CDR3 extends over 14 amino acids. The germline V and J ends were trimmed by 2 bases and 5 bases, with 12 bases remaining between them. CDR3: CASSPGAGRETQYF. The CDR3 DNA reads as TGTGCCAGCTCACCAGGGGCAGGCCGGGAGACCCAGTACTTC.

This clone appeared a few times. The chain employs TRBV25-1 and TRBJ2-5, with 8 bases lining up with TRBD1. V lost 1 base and J lost 4; bases outside the gene matches: 5. This CDR3 is 15 amino acids long. Germline V lookup: CDR1 MGHDK, CDR2 SYGVNS. The CDR3 reads CASSEFRGQVETQYF. As DNA, the CDR3 is TGTGCCAGCAGTGAATTCAGGGGGCAGGTAGAGACCCAGTACTTC.

The V and J genes are TRBV14 and TRBJ2-7; 8 bases align to TRBD1. The CDR3 consists of 16 residues. Germline CDR1 SGHDN, CDR2 FVKESK. V was clipped by 0 bases and J by 1 base; unmatched bases: 5. CDR3 nucleotides: TGTGCCAGCAGCCAAGATCCAGGGGGCTTATCCTACGAGCAGTACTTC. Translation gives CASSQDPGGLSYEQYF.

This clone occurred a few times. The chain has TRBV15 and TRBJ1-5; tentative D call: TRBD1 (5 bases). From germline, CDR1 is LNHNV and CDR2 YYDKDF (reference sequence). Trimming took 3 bases from V and 4 from J, leaving 10 bases between them. This CDR3 has 14 residues. CDR3 residues: CATSRDRGNQPQHF. In DNA form, the CDR3 reads TGTGCCACCAGCAGGGACCGGGGGAATCAGCCCCAGCATTTT.

This clone was counted once. The chain combines TRBV6-5 with TRBJ2-7; tentatively, D is TRBD1 or TRBD2 (5 bases each). CDR3 length equals 14 residues. Trimming shortened V by 3 bases and J by 2 bases, and 11 bases separated the two germline ends. CDR1 is MNHEY and CDR2 is SVGAGI in the germline V gene. CDR3 amino acids: CASSYGDGPYEQYF. CDR3 nucleotides: TGTGCCAGCAGTTATGGGGACGGACCCTACGAGCAGTACTTC.

The chain is built from TRBV14 and TRBJ2-3; no clear D. This CDR3 has 14 residues. V was trimmed by 4 bases and J by 7 bases, leaving 15 bases between them. The germline CDR1 and CDR2 sequences are SGHDN and FVKESK. CDR3 loop: CASSLGGPQYTQYF. The DNA for the CDR3 is TGTGCCAGCAGCCTGGGCGGACCTCAGTATACGCAGTATTTT.

This clone was detected a few times. The J gene is TRBJ1-1, the V gene TRBV7-3; the D is unclear. V dropped 3 bases and J dropped 0 bases, with 5 bases sitting between them. The CDR3 spans 13 residues. Per germline, CDR1 SGHTA and CDR2 FQGTGA. DNA for the CDR3: TGTGCCAGCAGCTTCGGTTTGAACACTGAAGCTTTCTTT. Protein product: CASSFGLNTEAFF.

The chain recombines TRBV4-1 with TRBJ1-1; no reliable D call. Germline CDR1 is MGHRA and CDR2 is YSYEKL. The CDR3 extends over 13 amino acids. V was cut by 1 base and J by 11 bases, with 14 bases left in between. Written as DNA, the CDR3 is TGCGCCAGCAGCCAAGTCCTGACTCTTCGGGCTTTCTTT. It translates to CASSQVLTLRAFF.

A few counts support this clone. V gene TRBV9 combines with J gene TRBJ1-1; D is uncertain. V lost 4 bases and J lost 5, with 15 bases in between. Per the germline V gene, CDR1 is SGDLS and CDR2 is YYNGEE. There are 14 residues in the CDR3. CDR3 DNA: TGTGCCAGCAGCCCCCGTTGGGTAATTACTGAAGCTTTCTTT. Amino acid sequence: CASSPRWVITEAFF.

The chain carries TRBV12-5 and TRBJ2-5, with D unclear. CDR3 length equals 11 residues. Trimming stripped 3 bases from V and 5 bases from J, with 4 bases between. Germline values: CDR1 LGHNT, CDR2 FRNRAP. In DNA, the CDR3 is TGTGCTAGTGGTTTCGGGGAGACCCAGTACTTC. Protein product: CASGFGETQYF.

The rearrangement uses TRBV7-2 and TRBJ1-2, with D maybe TRBD1 (6 bases). This CDR3 contains 16 residues. CDR1 and CDR2 (germline): SGHTA, FQGNSA. V was cut by 1 base and J by 4 bases, with 16 bases left in between. CDR3 in DNA: TGTGCCAGCAGCTTAGGGGGGCGGACTACTGGCTATGGCTACACCTTC. Residues: CASSLGGRTTGYGYTF.

The chain links TRBV7-9 to TRBJ1-1; D unresolved. Germline V gene lookup returns CDR1 SEHNR and CDR2 FQNEAQ (reference sequence). Trimming took off 4 bases at V and 3 bases at J, with 12 bases between the two ends. The CDR3 runs to 14 residues. The CDR3 reads CASSSSTDYTEAFF. DNA for the CDR3: TGTGCCAGCAGCTCCTCGACGGACTACACTGAAGCTTTCTTT.